A selection of T cell receptor beta chains follows, all from one sample in a study of cytomegalovirus exposure and HLA in healthy donors. Only in-frame clones appear in the TCRdb table, and some are missing; sequencing was by immunoSEQ multiplex PCR. The sample lists 97,000 or so clones; around 68% were seen once. The sequencing sample was made of PBMCs. The receptors here all came from a man in his fifties or sixties in good health and CMV-seronegative. The CDR3 runs from the conserved cysteine through the conserved F or W. Fields, in order: J gene, V gene, D gene, clone size, CDR3 protein, CDR3 DNA. The D gene is left open where the match is weak. Part of the rows lack a size; the others show once, few, many or a class for expanded clones.

TRBJ1-1 TRBV18 - few CASSPKGGTEAFF TGTGCCAGCTCACCAAAGGGAGGGACTGAAGCTTTCTTT
TRBJ2-7 TRBV10-2 - - CASRHAPYEQYF TGCGCCAGCAGACACGCCCCGTACGAGCAGTACTTC
TRBJ1-1 TRBV19 TRBD1 - CASRTKTGGRTEAFF TGTGCCAGTAGGACTAAGACAGGGGGTCGGACTGAAGCTTTCTTT
TRBJ2-5 TRBV9 - - CASSQGGETQYF TGTGCCAGCAGCCAAGGGGGTGAGACCCAGTACTTC
TRBJ1-1 TRBV5-1 TRBD1 - CASSSWGQGVNTEAFF TGCGCCAGCAGCAGTTGGGGACAGGGGGTGAACACTGAAGCTTTCTTT
TRBJ2-2 TRBV27 TRBD1 - CASSFQGVGELFF TGTGCCAGCAGTTTCCAGGGGGTCGGGGAGCTGTTTTTT
TRBJ1-6 TRBV27 - few CASSAMGWFGGDSPLHF TGTGCCAGCAGTGCGATGGGTTGGTTCGGCGGGGATTCACCCCTCCACTTT
TRBJ1-2 TRBV5-6 - - CASSLASRRGYGYTF TGTGCCAGCAGCTTGGCCAGCCGACGCGGCTATGGCTACACCTTC
TRBJ2-5 TRBV7-9 - - CASSLDTRAETQYF TGTGCCAGCAGCTTAGATACTAGGGCGGAGACCCAGTACTTC
TRBJ2-5 TRBV7-9 - few CASSSPGAQYF TGTGCCAGCAGCTCCCCCGGGGCCCAGTACTTC
TRBJ1-3 TRBV19 - once CASSMGPHSGNTIYF TGTGCCAGTAGTATGGGGCCACACTCTGGAAACACCATATATTTT
TRBJ1-2 TRBV9 - - CASSGNRMGYTF TGTGCCAGCAGCGGCAACAGGATGGGCTACACCTTC
TRBJ1-3 TRBV19 - - CASSIGGISGNTIYF TGTGCCAGTAGTATTGGAGGGATCTCTGGAAACACCATATATTTT
TRBJ1-1 TRBV10-2 - - CASSDWANTEAFF TGCGCCAGCAGTGATTGGGCGAACACTGAAGCTTTCTTT
TRBJ2-1 TRBV10-3 - - CAISGGELDYNEQFF TGTGCCATCAGTGGGGGGGAGCTCGACTACAATGAGCAGTTCTTC
TRBJ1-4 TRBV19 - - CASSPLGGFFEKLFF TGTGCCAGTAGTCCCCTCGGAGGCTTCTTTGAAAAACTGTTTTTT
TRBJ2-7 TRBV28 TRBD2 - CASSPQRGGSYEQYF TGTGCCAGCAGCCCCCAGCGGGGCGGCTCCTACGAGCAGTACTTC
TRBJ1-1 TRBV18 - few CASSTGNTEAFF TGTGCCAGCTCAACAGGGAACACTGAAGCTTTCTTT
TRBJ2-7 TRBV7-9 - - CSSSSQAYEQYF TGTTCCAGCAGCTCACAGGCCTACGAGCAGTACTTC
TRBJ1-2 TRBV19 TRBD1 - CASSIPGTGLVHGYTF TGTGCCAGTAGTATCCCCGGGACAGGGTTAGTTCATGGCTACACCTTC
TRBJ1-2 TRBV19 - - CASRGANGYTF TGTGCCAGCCGGGGTGCGAATGGCTACACCTTC
TRBJ2-2 TRBV10-1 TRBD2 - CASSTTGRSGAGELFF TGCGCCAGCAGTACCACCGGGCGGAGCGGGGCCGGGGAGCTGTTTTTT
TRBJ2-2 TRBV4-2 TRBD1 - CASSRIGTATGELFF TGTGCCAGCAGCCGAATCGGGACAGCCACCGGGGAGCTGTTTTTT